A single sample gave rise to the 19 T cell receptor beta chains below, sequenced in a study of early T cells in non-severe SARS-CoV-2 infection. Via MiXCR, TCRdb re-called the 5' RACE reads, giving one row per CDR3 protein. The table lists approximately 42,000 distinct CDR3 sequences, about 7% of them singletons. The sequenced sample was whole blood. These TCRs come from an adult who was a healthcare worker with PCR-confirmed SARS-CoV-2 infection or an uninfected control (not recorded which).

This clonotype was observed many times. The chain recombines TRBV3-1 with TRBJ2-7; D is uncertain. The CDR3 is 13 residues long. Trimming cost V 4 bases and J 0 bases, with 7 bases left between them. CDR1 is LGHDT and CDR2 is YNNKEL in the germline V gene (reference sequence). CDR3: CASSLSNSYEQYF. CDR3 sequence (DNA): TGTGCCAGCAGCCTCAGTAACTCCTACGAGCAGTACTTC.

Turning to this clonotype: Possible read error: a much larger clone is one base away. This sequence joins TRBV3-1 and TRBJ1-3, with a tentative D call TRBD1 (6 bases). V was cut by 4 bases and J by 5 bases, with 27 bases left in between. Germline V gene lookup returns CDR1 LGHDT and CDR2 YNNKEL (reference sequence). The CDR3 is 19 residues long. The CDR3 DNA reads as TGTGCCAGCAGCCGCTCCGACTCAACAGGGCTGGCGGCAAGAAACACCATATATTTT. Translated: CASSRSDSTGLAARNTIYF.

The chain links TRBV6-2 or TRBV6-3 to TRBJ2-7; TRBD1 matches 7 bases. CDR3 length: 15 residues. V lost 0 bases to trimming and J lost 0 bases; unmatched junction nucleotides: 2. The germline CDR1 and CDR2 sequences are MNHEY and SVGEGT. This chain's CDR3 is CASSYSGTASYEQYF. CDR3 sequence (DNA): TGTGCCAGCAGTTACTCCGGGACAGCCTCCTACGAGCAGTACTTC.

This chain joins TRBV29-1 and TRBJ2-3; 7 nucleotides line up with TRBD2. CDR3 length: 14 residues. V was pared by 6 bases and J by 0 bases, with 6 bases of the junction left unmatched. Germline assignment: CDR1 SQVTM and CDR2 ANQGSEA. The CDR3 DNA reads TGCAGCGTGAACGACGGGGGGAGCACAGATACGCAGTATTTT. Encoded protein: CSVNDGGSTDTQYF.

This clonotype was seen repeatedly, ten times or more. This sequence joins TRBV7-8 and TRBJ2-4; D gene uncertain. V was trimmed by 9 bases and J by 1 base, leaving 7 bases between them. The CDR3 extends over 12 amino acids. Per the germline V gene, CDR1 is SGHVS and CDR2 is FQNEAQ. CDR3 amino acids: CASALAKNIQYF. In DNA form, the CDR3 reads TGTGCCAGTGCTTTGGCCAAAAACATTCAGTACTTC.

This clonotype was seen many times. V is TRBV12-2 and J is TRBJ1-2; the table's D call, TRBD1, was not checked against the DNA. TRBV12-2 is a pseudogene locus. The CDR3 has 15 residues. This CDR3 reads CASRLTTGANYGYTF. The CDR3 DNA is TGTGCAAGTCGCTTAACCACAGGAGCTAACTATGGCTACACCTTC.

The rearrangement joins TRBV5-1 to TRBJ1-2; the D gene is possibly TRBD1 (5 bases). Trimming took 4 bases from V and 2 from J, leaving 12 bases between them. CDR3 length equals 14 residues. Germline CDR1 is SGHRS and CDR2 is YFSETQ. Written as DNA, the CDR3 is TGCGCCAGCAGCCCCGGGGCCAGGAACTATGGCTACACCTTC. Translation: CASSPGARNYGYTF. Based on the CDR3 plus reference TRBV5-1 and TRBJ1-2, the full variable domain is KAGVTQTPRYLIKTRGQQVTLSCSPISGHRSVSWYQQTPGQGLQFLFEYFSETQRNKGNFPGRFSGRQFSNSRSEMNVSTLELGDSALYLCASSPGARNYGYTFGSGTRLTVV.

Only a few counts were recorded for this clonotype. The chain joins TRBV5-4 to TRBJ2-3; D is possibly TRBD2 (6 bases). Germline V CDR1 and CDR2: SGHNT, YYREEE (reference sequence). Trimming took off 2 bases at V and 3 bases at J, with 16 bases between the two ends. This CDR3 comprises 16 residues. In DNA form, the CDR3 reads TGTGCCAGCAGCTTCGGGGGATCCCGGAGGACAGATACGCAGTATTTT. Translated, it gives CASSFGGSRRTDTQYF. The whole variable domain, remainder taken from reference TRBV5-4 and TRBJ2-3, is ETGVTQSPTHLIKTRGQQVTLRCSSQSGHNTVSWYQQALGQGPQFIFQYYREEENGRGNFPPRFSGLQFPNYSSELNVNALELDDSALYLCASSFGGSRRTDTQYFGPGTRLTVL.

This clonotype has ten or more counts. V is TRBV11-2 and J is TRBJ2-5; D gene ambiguous. The germline V and J ends were trimmed by 1 base and 5 bases, with 14 bases remaining between them. This CDR3 has 15 amino acids. Germline CDR1 is SGHAT and CDR2 is FQNNGV. The CDR3 region has the DNA TGTGCCAGCAGCTTAGGTGTCGACCCCCCGGAGACCCAGTACTTC. Translating gives CASSLGVDPPETQYF.

This clonotype is termed medium-sized. The chain carries TRBV10-3 and TRBJ2-3, with 12 bases that match TRBD1. V lost 8 bases and J lost 3; bases outside the gene matches: 3. The CDR3 sequence is 14 residues long. Looked up from germline, CDR1 is ENHRY and CDR2 is SYGVKD. CDR3 DNA sequence: TGTGCCATCGAGGGACAGGGGGCGACAGATACGCAGTATTTT. Its translation is CAIEGQGATDTQYF.

The chain combines TRBV19 with TRBJ2-7; TRBD2 might be the D (6 bases). V was pared by 3 bases and J by 4 bases, with 16 bases between. Per germline, CDR1 LNHDA and CDR2 SQIVND (reference sequence). This CDR3 spans 15 amino acids. CDR3 nucleotides: TGTGCCAGTAGTATTCCGGGACCGGCGGGGTACGAGCAGTACTTC. As protein: CASSIPGPAGYEQYF. The full variable domain, its missing parts supplied by reference TRBV19 and TRBJ2-7, is DGGITQSPKYLFRKEGQNVTLSCEQNLNHDAMYWYRQDPGQGLRLIYYSQIVNDFQKGDIAEGYSVSREKKESFPLTVTSAQKNPTAFYLCASSIPGPAGYEQYFGPGTRLTVT.

This clonotype was seen at least ten times. V gene TRBV7-9 combines with J gene TRBJ2-1; 7 bases match TRBD1. The CDR3 loop spans 17 amino acids. The V gene end was trimmed by 4 bases and the J gene end by 0 bases; junction bases not matched to a gene: 9. The germline CDR1 and CDR2 sequences are SEHNR and FQNEAQ (reference sequence). CDR3 nucleotides: TGTGCCAGCAGCTCTTACAACGACAGGGACTCCTACAATGAGCAGTTCTTC. Translated: CASSSYNDRDSYNEQFF.

The table lists this clonotype with a few counts. The V call is TRBV2, the J call TRBJ1-3, with TRBD1 as a possible D gene (5 bases). The CDR3 extends over 14 amino acids. The germline V gene has CDR1 SNHLY and CDR2 FYNNEI. V was shortened by 1 base and J by 6 bases, with 10 bases between the two germline ends. This CDR3 reads CASSEGGRANTIYF. The CDR3 DNA is TGTGCCAGCAGTGAAGGAGGCAGGGCAAACACCATATATTTT.

This chain links TRBV5-1 with TRBJ2-2; D might be TRBD1 or TRBD2, each matching 6 bases. V lost 7 bases, J lost 7 bases, and 14 bases lay in between. The CDR3 sequence is 13 residues long. Germline V CDR1 and CDR2: SGHRS, YFSETQ. The CDR3 DNA reads TGCGCCAGCGGACAGCAGGAGGGCGGGGAGCTGTTTTTT. It translates to CASGQQEGGELFF.

CDR3 sequence: CASNDRGAYEQYF. The DNA for the CDR3 is TGTGCCAGCAATGACAGGGGAGCCTACGAGCAGTACTTC. This rearrangement joins TRBV6-6 to TRBJ2-7, with TRBD1 matching 8 bases. Losses at the gene ends were 7 bases for V and 2 bases for J; bases not matched to a gene: 4. Germline CDR1 MNHNY, CDR2 SVGAGI (reference sequence). This CDR3 is built from 13 residues.

V gene TRBV24-1 combines with J gene TRBJ2-3; D remains ambiguous. Germline V lookup: CDR1 KGHDR, CDR2 SFDVKD. Trimming took 4 bases from V and 11 from J, leaving 15 bases between them. The CDR3 totals 13 residues. The CDR3 bases are TGTGCCACCAGTGACAAGACCTCCTCCTTGCAGTATTTT. Amino acids: CATSDKTSSLQYF.

In this sample, this clonotype turned up a few times. The CDR3 coding sequence is TGTGCAGTTCGACAGGGAGAACGCGCTGAAGCTTTCTTT. This encodes CAVRQGERAEAFF. J is TRBJ1-1 and V is TRBV7-6; TRBD1 agrees at 7 bases. Germline CDR1 is SGHVS and CDR2 is FNYEAQ. The CDR3 loop spans 13 amino acids.

This clonotype has ten or more counts. The rearrangement joins TRBV6-6 to TRBJ1-2; D unresolved. Between the trimmed V and J ends, which lost 7 bases and 7 bases, there was a span of 10 bases. CDR3 length: 11 residues. Germline assignment: CDR1 MNHNY and CDR2 SVGAGI (reference sequence). The CDR3: CASTNGSGYTF. The CDR3, as DNA: TGTGCCAGCACCAATGGATCTGGCTACACCTTC.

The V gene is TRBV18, the J gene TRBJ2-3, with D unclear. Germline V gives CDR1 KGHSH, CDR2 LQKENI. The V and J ends lost 0 bases and 6 bases respectively, with 1 base between them. CDR3 length equals 11 residues. CDR3 nucleotides: TGTGCCAGCTCACCACCGGATACGCAGTATTTT. Protein product: CASSPPDTQYF.